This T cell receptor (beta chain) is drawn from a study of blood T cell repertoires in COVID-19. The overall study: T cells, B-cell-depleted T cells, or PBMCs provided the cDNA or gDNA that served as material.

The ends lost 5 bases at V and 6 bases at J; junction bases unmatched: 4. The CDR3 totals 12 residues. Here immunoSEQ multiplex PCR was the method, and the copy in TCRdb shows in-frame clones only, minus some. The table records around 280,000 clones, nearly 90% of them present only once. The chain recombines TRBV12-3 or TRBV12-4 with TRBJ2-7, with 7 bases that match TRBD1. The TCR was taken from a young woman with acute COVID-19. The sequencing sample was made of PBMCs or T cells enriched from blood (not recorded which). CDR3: CASSEGGGEQYF. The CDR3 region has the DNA TGTGCCAGCAGTGAAGGGGGCGGCGAGCAGTACTTC.